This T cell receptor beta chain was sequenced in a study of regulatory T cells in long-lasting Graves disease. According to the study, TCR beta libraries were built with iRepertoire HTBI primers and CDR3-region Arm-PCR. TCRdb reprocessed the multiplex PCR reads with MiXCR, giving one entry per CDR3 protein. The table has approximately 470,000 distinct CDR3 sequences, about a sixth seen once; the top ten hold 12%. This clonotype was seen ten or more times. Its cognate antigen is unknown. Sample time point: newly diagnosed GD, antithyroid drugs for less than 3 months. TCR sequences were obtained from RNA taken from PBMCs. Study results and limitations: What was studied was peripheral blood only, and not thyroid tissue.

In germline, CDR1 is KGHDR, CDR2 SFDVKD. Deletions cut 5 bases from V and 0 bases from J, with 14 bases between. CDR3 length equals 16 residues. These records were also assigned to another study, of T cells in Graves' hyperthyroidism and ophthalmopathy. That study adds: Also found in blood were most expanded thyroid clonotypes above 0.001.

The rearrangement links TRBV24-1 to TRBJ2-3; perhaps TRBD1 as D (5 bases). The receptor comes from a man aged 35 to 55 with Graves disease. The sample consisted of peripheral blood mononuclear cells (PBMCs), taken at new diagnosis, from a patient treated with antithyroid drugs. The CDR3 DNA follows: TGTGCCACCAGTGGAGACAGCCATTCTAGCACAGATACGCAGTATTTT. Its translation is CATSGDSHSSTDTQYF.